The rows below give T cell receptor beta chains drawn from one sample of a study of shared clonotypes between healthy human individuals. TCRdb keeps only in-frame clones here, not all; method: immunoSEQ multiplex PCR. The sample contains 2 million to 2.5 million clones, 85% to 95% of which appear only once. The source material was naive CD4+ T cells from PBMCs. The receptor set was obtained from a young man in good health. Some clones in this sample may be carry-over from other donors' samples. CDR3s include the opening cysteine and the closing phenylalanine or tryptophan. D genes are given only for firm matches. A clone size is listed for some rows: how often the clone was seen (once, few, many), or a class if it is expanded.

J gene	D gene	V gene	clone size	CDR3 protein	CDR3 DNA
TRBJ2-5	TRBD2	TRBV2	NA	CATKGTSGQETQYF	TGTGCCACCAAAGGGACTAGCGGACAAGAGACCCAGTACTTC
TRBJ2-5	TRBD1	TRBV9	NA	CASSARQGLQETQYF	TGTGCCAGCAGCGCTCGACAGGGTCTCCAAGAGACCCAGTACTTC
TRBJ1-2	TRBD1	TRBV15	few	CATSRDGAGGPYGYTF	TGTGCCACCAGCAGAGATGGAGCAGGGGGGCCCTATGGCTACACCTTC
TRBJ2-5	TRBD2	TRBV2	NA	CASSEQREIGETQYF	TGTGCCAGCAGTGAACAGCGGGAGATCGGAGAGACCCAGTACTTC
TRBJ2-3	NA	TRBV28	NA	CASNSPRYHTDTQYF	TGTGCCAGCAACTCGCCGAGATATCACACAGATACGCAGTATTTT
TRBJ1-1	TRBD1	TRBV19	NA	CASSIWDRGDTEAFF	TGTGCCAGTAGTATCTGGGACAGGGGGGACACTGAAGCTTTCTTT
TRBJ1-2	NA	TRBV7-2	once	CASSFNSMLYGYTF	TGTGCCAGCAGCTTTAACAGCATGCTCTATGGCTACACCTTC
TRBJ2-2	TRBD2	TRBV6-6	NA	CASRLRAGASTGELFF	TGTGCCAGCAGATTAAGAGCGGGAGCAAGCACCGGGGAGCTGTTTTTT
TRBJ1-2	NA	TRBV29-1	NA	CSVNMWGYGYTF	TGCAGCGTTAACATGTGGGGCTATGGCTACACCTTC
TRBJ2-1	TRBD2	TRBV7-7	NA	CASRPGTSGPSSYNEQFF	TGTGCCAGCAGGCCCGGGACTAGCGGGCCCAGCTCCTACAATGAGCAGTTCTTC
TRBJ2-7	TRBD2	TRBV5-4	NA	CASSPLGAGGSGEQYF	TGTGCCAGCAGCCCCTTGGGAGCGGGAGGATCTGGCGAGCAGTACTTC
TRBJ2-5	NA	TRBV10-3	NA	CAIASYKETQYF	TGTGCCATCGCGTCGTACAAAGAGACCCAGTACTTC
TRBJ2-2	NA	TRBV6-6	NA	CASSPIGRHYTGELFF	TGTGCCAGCAGTCCCATAGGTCGGCACTACACCGGGGAGCTGTTTTTT
TRBJ2-2	NA	TRBV7-7	NA	CASSLGEGGELFF	TGTGCCAGCAGCTTAGGCGAAGGGGGGGAGCTGTTTTTT
TRBJ1-1	NA	TRBV2	once	CASSEASTGLPNTEAFF	TGTGCCAGCAGTGAAGCGTCGACAGGCCTCCCGAACACTGAAGCTTTCTTT
TRBJ2-7	TRBD1	TRBV6-6	once	CASSYGTGGLYEQYF	TGTGCCAGCAGTTACGGGACAGGGGGTTTGTACGAGCAGTACTTC
TRBJ2-7	TRBD1	TRBV5-1	NA	CASRERTGNSRQYF	TGCGCCAGCAGAGAACGGACAGGGAATTCGCGGCAGTACTTC
TRBJ2-2	TRBD1	TRBV6-1	NA	CASSDFRGPSGELFF	TGTGCCAGCAGTGATTTTAGGGGGCCATCCGGGGAGCTGTTTTTT
TRBJ2-3	TRBD1	TRBV28	NA	CASRHGQGTTDTQYF	TGTGCCAGCAGACATGGACAGGGCACGACAGATACGCAGTATTTT
TRBJ1-1	NA	TRBV7-9	NA	CASSLLQGTYTEAFF	TGTGCCAGCAGCTTACTCCAGGGGACGTACACTGAAGCTTTCTTT
TRBJ2-7	NA	TRBV28	NA	CASSAKGYEQYF	TGTGCCAGCAGCGCTAAAGGCTACGAGCAGTACTTC
TRBJ2-3	TRBD1	TRBV4-3	NA	CASSQVWTATGATDTQYF	TGCGCCAGCAGCCAAGTTTGGACAGCGACAGGGGCAACAGATACGCAGTATTTT
TRBJ1-4	TRBD1	TRBV6-5	NA	CASSRKPGQREKLFF	TGTGCCAGCAGCCGAAAGCCGGGACAGAGGGAAAAACTGTTTTTT
TRBJ2-1	NA	TRBV5-1	NA	CASSLVRAFYNEQFF	TGCGCCAGCAGCTTGGTGCGGGCCTTTTACAATGAGCAGTTCTTC
TRBJ1-1	NA	TRBV6-4	NA	CASSTDPFGGEAFF	TGTGCCAGCAGCACTGATCCTTTCGGGGGTGAAGCTTTCTTT
TRBJ1-2	NA	TRBV4-2	NA	CASSQGYGYTF	TGTGCCAGCAGCCAGGGCTATGGCTACACCTTC
TRBJ2-3	TRBD2	TRBV7-3	NA	CASSLRTSYTDTQYF	TGTGCCAGCAGCTTACGGACTAGCTACACAGATACGCAGTATTTT
TRBJ2-7	NA	TRBV6-5	NA	CASSYHSNPGEQYF	TGTGCCAGCAGTTACCATTCAAACCCCGGCGAGCAGTACTTC
TRBJ1-4	TRBD1	TRBV10-3	NA	CASRGQGEKLFF	TGTGCCAGCCGGGGACAGGGAGAAAAACTGTTTTTT
TRBJ1-5	NA	TRBV28	once	CASSPNTYLKPQHF	TGTGCCAGCAGCCCCAACACTTACCTTAAGCCCCAGCATTTT
TRBJ1-2	NA	TRBV4-1	NA	CASSQVVGTNYGYTF	TGCGCCAGCAGCCAAGTCGTGGGGACTAACTATGGCTACACCTTC
TRBJ2-7	TRBD2	TRBV10-3	NA	CAISDPSGRSYEQYF	TGTGCCATCAGTGACCCTAGCGGGAGGTCGTACGAGCAGTACTTC
TRBJ2-5	NA	TRBV25-1	NA	CASSEFRQIRETQYF	TGTGCCAGCAGTGAATTCAGGCAGATCAGAGAGACCCAGTACTTC
TRBJ2-5	NA	TRBV11-2	NA	CASSLDGGAGSETQYF	TGTGCCAGCAGCTTAGATGGGGGCGCGGGATCAGAGACCCAGTACTTC
TRBJ2-5	TRBD2	TRBV7-9	NA	CASSLGVLAGLQETQYF	TGTGCCAGCAGCCTGGGCGTGCTAGCGGGCCTTCAAGAGACCCAGTACTTC
TRBJ2-5	NA	TRBV5-1	NA	CASSLVGQQETQYF	TGCGCCAGCAGCTTGGTCGGACAGCAAGAGACCCAGTACTTC
TRBJ1-2	NA	TRBV6-6	NA	CASSSNLGQLYHGYTF	TGTGCCAGCAGTTCGAACTTAGGACAGTTGTACCATGGCTACACCTTC
TRBJ1-3	NA	TRBV7-8	NA	CASTTGGTGNTIYF	TGTGCCAGCACCACCGGGGGGACTGGAAACACCATATATTTT
TRBJ2-2	NA	TRBV19	NA	CASKGSNTGELFF	TGTGCCAGTAAGGGCTCGAACACCGGGGAGCTGTTTTTT
TRBJ2-7	TRBD1	TRBV6-1	once	CASSRQGLYEQYF	TGTGCCAGCAGTCGACAGGGCCTCTACGAGCAGTACTTC
TRBJ1-4	NA	TRBV7-9	NA	CASSMGAGANEKLFF	TGTGCCAGCAGCATGGGGGCAGGGGCTAATGAAAAACTGTTTTTT
TRBJ2-3	NA	TRBV5-1	NA	CASSITSDTQYF	TGCGCCAGCAGCATCACTAGCGATACGCAGTATTTT
TRBJ1-2	NA	TRBV7-8	NA	CASSLVGAPNYGYTF	TGTGCCAGCAGCTTAGTTGGGGCCCCCAACTATGGCTACACCTTC
TRBJ1-2	NA	TRBV6-6	NA	CASSKDSGGLGYTF	TGTGCCAGCAGTAAGGACTCAGGCGGTTTGGGCTACACCTTC
TRBJ1-1	NA	TRBV21-1	NA	CASSNRDCYGEAFF	TGTGCCAGCAGCAACCGGGACTGCTATGGTGAAGCTTTCTTT
TRBJ2-1	TRBD1	TRBV5-8	once	CASSKDRGLYNEQFF	TGTGCCAGCAGCAAAGACAGGGGGCTCTACAATGAGCAGTTCTTC
TRBJ2-2	TRBD1	TRBV19	NA	CASSMWQGAIGELFF	TGTGCCAGTAGTATGTGGCAGGGGGCCATCGGGGAGCTGTTTTTT
TRBJ1-1	TRBD1	TRBV30	NA	CAWSVDRVAAFF	TGTGCCTGGAGTGTAGACAGGGTGGCAGCTTTCTTT
TRBJ1-2	TRBD1	TRBV28	NA	CASSLGEGAWGYGYTF	TGTGCCAGCAGTTTGGGGGAGGGGGCATGGGGCTATGGCTACACCTTC
TRBJ2-5	TRBD1	TRBV19	once	CASSAGTVVETQYF	TGTGCCAGTAGTGCCGGGACAGTCGTGGAGACCCAGTACTTC
TRBJ2-7	TRBD2	TRBV6-5	NA	CASRGLGGSGYEQYF	TGTGCCAGCAGGGGTTTGGGGGGGTCGGGCTACGAGCAGTACTTC
TRBJ2-7	TRBD1	TRBV28	NA	CASITLGQGAEQYF	TGTGCCAGCATTACTCTCGGACAGGGGGCCGAGCAGTACTTC
TRBJ2-2	TRBD1	TRBV19	few	CASSSPGQGTGELFF	TGTGCCAGTAGTAGCCCGGGACAGGGTACCGGGGAGCTGTTTTTT
TRBJ2-2	TRBD1	TRBV11-3	NA	CASSLIGQGTPGELFF	TGTGCCAGCAGCTTAATCGGACAGGGAACCCCCGGGGAGCTGTTTTTT
TRBJ1-2	TRBD1	TRBV28	once	CASSFGQGLNYGYTF	TGTGCCAGCAGTTTCGGACAGGGGCTAAACTATGGCTACACCTTC
TRBJ2-1	NA	TRBV7-8	NA	CASSSSWTVNNEQFF	TGTGCCAGCAGCTCCTCGTGGACAGTTAACAATGAGCAGTTCTTC
TRBJ1-1	NA	TRBV10-3	NA	CAISEPWVTEAFF	TGTGCCATCAGTGAACCCTGGGTCACTGAAGCTTTCTTT
TRBJ1-2	NA	TRBV5-1	NA	CASSLMTVDYGYTF	TGCGCCAGCAGCTTAATGACAGTTGACTATGGCTACACCTTC
TRBJ2-5	TRBD2	TRBV6-5	NA	CASSYSGSGGQETQYF	TGTGCCAGCAGTTACTCGGGTAGCGGGGGGCAAGAGACCCAGTACTTC
TRBJ1-1	NA	TRBV7-9	NA	CASSFMGRVGSTEAFF	TGTGCCAGCAGCTTTATGGGCAGGGTAGGAAGCACTGAAGCTTTCTTT